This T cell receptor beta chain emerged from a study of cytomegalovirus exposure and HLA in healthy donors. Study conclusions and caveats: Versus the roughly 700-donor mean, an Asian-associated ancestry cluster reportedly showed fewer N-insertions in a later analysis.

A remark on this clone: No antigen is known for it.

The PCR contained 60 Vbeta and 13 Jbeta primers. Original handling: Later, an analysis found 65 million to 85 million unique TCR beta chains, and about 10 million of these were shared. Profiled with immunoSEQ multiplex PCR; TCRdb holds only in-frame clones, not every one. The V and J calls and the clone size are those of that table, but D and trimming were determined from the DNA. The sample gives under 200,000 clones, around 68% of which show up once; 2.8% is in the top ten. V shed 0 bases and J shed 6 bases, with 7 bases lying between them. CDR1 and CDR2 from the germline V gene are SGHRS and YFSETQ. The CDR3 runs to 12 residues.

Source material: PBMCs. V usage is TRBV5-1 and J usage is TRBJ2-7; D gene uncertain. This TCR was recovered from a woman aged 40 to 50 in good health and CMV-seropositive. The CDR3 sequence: CASSLGSLEQYF. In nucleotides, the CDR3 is TGCGCCAGCAGCTTGGGCAGTCTCGAGCAGTACTTC.